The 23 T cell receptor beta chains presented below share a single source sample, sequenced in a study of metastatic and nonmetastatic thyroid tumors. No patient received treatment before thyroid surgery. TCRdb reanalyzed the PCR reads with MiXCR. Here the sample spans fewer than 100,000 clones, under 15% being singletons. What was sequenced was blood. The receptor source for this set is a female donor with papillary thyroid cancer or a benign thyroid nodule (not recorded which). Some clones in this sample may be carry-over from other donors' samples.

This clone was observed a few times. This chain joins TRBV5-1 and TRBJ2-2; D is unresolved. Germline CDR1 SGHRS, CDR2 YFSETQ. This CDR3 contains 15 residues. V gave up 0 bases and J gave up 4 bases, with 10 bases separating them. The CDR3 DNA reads TGCGCCAGCAGCTTGGCCACCCCGAGCACCGGGGAGCTGTTTTTT. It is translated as CASSLATPSTGELFF.

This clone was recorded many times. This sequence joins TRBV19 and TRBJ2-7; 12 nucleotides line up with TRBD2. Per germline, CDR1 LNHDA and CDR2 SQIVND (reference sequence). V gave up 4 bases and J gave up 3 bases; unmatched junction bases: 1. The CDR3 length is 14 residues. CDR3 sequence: CASSRLAGDYEQYF. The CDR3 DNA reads TGTGCCAGTAGTAGACTAGCGGGGGACTACGAGCAGTACTTC. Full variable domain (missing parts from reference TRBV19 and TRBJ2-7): DGGITQSPKYLFRKEGQNVTLSCEQNLNHDAMYWYRQDPGQGLRLIYYSQIVNDFQKGDIAEGYSVSREKKESFPLTVTSAQKNPTAFYLCASSRLAGDYEQYFGPGTRLTVT.

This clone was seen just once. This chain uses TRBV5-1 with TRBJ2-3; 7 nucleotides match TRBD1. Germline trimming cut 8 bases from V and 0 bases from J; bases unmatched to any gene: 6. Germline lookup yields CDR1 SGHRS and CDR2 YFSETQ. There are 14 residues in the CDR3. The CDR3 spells CASTRDSSTDTQYF. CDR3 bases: TGCGCCAGTACAAGGGACAGCAGCACAGATACGCAGTATTTT.

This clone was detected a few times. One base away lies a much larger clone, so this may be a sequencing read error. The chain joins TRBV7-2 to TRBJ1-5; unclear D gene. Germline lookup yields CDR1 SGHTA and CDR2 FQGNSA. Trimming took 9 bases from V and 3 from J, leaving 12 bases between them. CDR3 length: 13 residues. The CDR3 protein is CASAVVFNQPQHF. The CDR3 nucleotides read TGTGCCAGTGCCGTCGTTTTCAATCAGCCCCAGCATTTT.

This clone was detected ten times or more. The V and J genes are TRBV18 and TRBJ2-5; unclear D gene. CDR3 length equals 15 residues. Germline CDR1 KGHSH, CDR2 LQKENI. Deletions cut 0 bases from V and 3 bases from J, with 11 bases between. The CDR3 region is CASSPPSRFEETQYF. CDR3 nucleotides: TGTGCCAGCTCACCACCGTCAAGGTTTGAAGAGACCCAGTACTTC.

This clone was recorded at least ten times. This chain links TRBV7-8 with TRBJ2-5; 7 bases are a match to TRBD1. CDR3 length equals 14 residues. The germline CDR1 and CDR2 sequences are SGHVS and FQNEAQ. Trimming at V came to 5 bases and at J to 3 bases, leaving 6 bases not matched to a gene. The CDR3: CASSVQGSEETQYF. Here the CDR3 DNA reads TGTGCCAGCAGCGTACAGGGGTCGGAAGAGACCCAGTACTTC.

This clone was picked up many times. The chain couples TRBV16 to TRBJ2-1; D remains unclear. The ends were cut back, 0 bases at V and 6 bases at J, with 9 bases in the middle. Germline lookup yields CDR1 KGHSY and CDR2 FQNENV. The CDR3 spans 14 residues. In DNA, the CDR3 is TGTGCCAGCAGCCAATCGCAGGTAGGCAATGAGCAGTTCTTC. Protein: CASSQSQVGNEQFF.

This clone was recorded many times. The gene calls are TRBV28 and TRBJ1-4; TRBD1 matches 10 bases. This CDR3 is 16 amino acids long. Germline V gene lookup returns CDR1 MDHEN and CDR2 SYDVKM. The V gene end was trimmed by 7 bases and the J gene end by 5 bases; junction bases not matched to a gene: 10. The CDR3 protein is CASNRLPGQGNEKLFF. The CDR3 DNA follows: TGTGCCAGCAACCGACTACCGGGACAGGGGAATGAAAAACTGTTTTTT.

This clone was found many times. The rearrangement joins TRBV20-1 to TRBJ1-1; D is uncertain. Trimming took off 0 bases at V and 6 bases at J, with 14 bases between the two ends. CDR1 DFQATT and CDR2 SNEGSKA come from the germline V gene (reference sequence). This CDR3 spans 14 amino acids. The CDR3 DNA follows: TGCAGTGCTAGAGACCCCGGGAGAGTCGCTGAAGCTTTCTTT. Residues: CSARDPGRVAEAFF.

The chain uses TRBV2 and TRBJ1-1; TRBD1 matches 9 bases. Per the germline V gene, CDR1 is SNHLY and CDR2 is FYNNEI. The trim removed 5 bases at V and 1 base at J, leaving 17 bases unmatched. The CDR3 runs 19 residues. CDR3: CASSKDRGSESVPNTEAFF. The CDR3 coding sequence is TGTGCCAGCAGTAAAGACAGGGGGAGCGAATCCGTCCCGAACACTGAAGCTTTCTTT.

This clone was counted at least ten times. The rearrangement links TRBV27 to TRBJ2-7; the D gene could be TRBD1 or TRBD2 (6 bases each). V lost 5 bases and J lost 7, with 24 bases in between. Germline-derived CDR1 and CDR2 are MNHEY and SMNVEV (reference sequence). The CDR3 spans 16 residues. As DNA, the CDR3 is TGTGCCAGCAGTCCCCCAATGCGACAGGTCCGGGGGGAGCAGTACTTC. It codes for CASSPPMRQVRGEQYF.

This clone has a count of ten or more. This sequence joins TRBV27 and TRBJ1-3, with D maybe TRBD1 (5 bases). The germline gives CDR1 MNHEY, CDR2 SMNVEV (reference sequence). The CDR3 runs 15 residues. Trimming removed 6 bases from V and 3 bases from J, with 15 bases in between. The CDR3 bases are TGTGCCAGCAGGATGACAGTAAATCTTGGAAACACCATATATTTT. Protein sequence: CASRMTVNLGNTIYF.

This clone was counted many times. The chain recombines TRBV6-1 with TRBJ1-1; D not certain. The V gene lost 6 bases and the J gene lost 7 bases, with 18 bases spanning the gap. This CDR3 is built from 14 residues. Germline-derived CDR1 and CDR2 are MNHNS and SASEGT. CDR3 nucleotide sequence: TGTGCCAGCAGCTCAAACACAGTAACGGGTGAAGCTTTCTTT. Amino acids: CASSSNTVTGEAFF.

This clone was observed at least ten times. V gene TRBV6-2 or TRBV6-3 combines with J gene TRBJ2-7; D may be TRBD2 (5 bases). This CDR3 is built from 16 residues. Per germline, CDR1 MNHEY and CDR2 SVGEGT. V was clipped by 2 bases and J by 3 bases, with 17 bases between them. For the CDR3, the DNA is TGTGCCAGCAGTTACGGTCCGGCTCGGGGTGACTACGAGCAGTACTTC. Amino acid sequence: CASSYGPARGDYEQYF.

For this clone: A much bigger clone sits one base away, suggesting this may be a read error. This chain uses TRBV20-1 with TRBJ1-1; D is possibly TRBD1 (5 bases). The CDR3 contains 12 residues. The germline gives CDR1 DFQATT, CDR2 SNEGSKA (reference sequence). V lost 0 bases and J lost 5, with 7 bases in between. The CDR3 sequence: CSAREGVTEAFF. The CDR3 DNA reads TGCAGTGCTAGAGAGGGGGTGACTGAAGCTTTCTTT.

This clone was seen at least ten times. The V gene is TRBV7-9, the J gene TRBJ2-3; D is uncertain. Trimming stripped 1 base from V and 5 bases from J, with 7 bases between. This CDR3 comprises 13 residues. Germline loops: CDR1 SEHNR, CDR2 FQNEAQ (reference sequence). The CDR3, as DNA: TGTGCCAGCAGCTTAGGTAGTCTAGATACGCAGTATTTT. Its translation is CASSLGSLDTQYF.

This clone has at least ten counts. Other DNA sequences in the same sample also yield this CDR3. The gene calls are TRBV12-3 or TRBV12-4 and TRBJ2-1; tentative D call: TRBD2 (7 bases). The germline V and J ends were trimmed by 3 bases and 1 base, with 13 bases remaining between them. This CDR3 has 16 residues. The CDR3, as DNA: TGTGCCAGCAGTTTCGGGGGGCCCGTTTCCTACAATGAGCAGTTCTTC. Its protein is CASSFGGPVSYNEQFF.

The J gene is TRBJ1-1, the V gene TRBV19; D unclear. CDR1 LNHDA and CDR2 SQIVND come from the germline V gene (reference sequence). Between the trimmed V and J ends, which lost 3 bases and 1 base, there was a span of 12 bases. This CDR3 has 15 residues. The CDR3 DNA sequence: TGTGCCAGTAGTATTGTGCGGAACCGGAACACTGAAGCTTTCTTT. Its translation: CASSIVRNRNTEAFF.

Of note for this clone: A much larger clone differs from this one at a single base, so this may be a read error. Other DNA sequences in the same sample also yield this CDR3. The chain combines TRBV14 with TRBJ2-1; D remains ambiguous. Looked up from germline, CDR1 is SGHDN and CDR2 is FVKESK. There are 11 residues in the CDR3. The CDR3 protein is CASSHANEQFF. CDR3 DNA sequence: TGTGCCAGTAGCCATGCTAATGAGCAGTTCTTC. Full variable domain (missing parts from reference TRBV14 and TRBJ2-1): EAGVTQFPSHSVIEKGQTVTLRCDPISGHDNLYWYRRVMGKEIKFLLHFVKESKQDESGMPNNRFLAERTGGTYSTLKVQPAELEDSGVYFCASSHANEQFFGPGTRLTVL.

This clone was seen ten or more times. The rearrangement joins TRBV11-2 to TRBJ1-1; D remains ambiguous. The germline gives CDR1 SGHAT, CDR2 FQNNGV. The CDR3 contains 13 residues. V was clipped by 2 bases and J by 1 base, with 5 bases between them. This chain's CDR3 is CASSLKRNTEAFF. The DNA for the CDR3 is TGTGCCAGCAGCTTAAAGCGGAACACTGAAGCTTTCTTT. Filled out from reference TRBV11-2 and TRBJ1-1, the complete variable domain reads EAGVAQSPRYKIIEKRQSVAFWCNPISGHATLYWYQQILGQGPKLLIQFQNNGVVDDSQLPKDRFSAERLKGVDSTLKIQPAKLEDSAVYLCASSLKRNTEAFFGQGTRLTVV.

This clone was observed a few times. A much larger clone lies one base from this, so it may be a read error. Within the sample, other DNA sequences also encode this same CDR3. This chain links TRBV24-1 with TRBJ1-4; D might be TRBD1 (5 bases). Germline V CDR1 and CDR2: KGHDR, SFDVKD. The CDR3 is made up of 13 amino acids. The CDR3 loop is CATSVTVREKLFF. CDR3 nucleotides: TGTGCTACCAGTGTGACAGTCCGGGAAAAACTGTTTTTT.

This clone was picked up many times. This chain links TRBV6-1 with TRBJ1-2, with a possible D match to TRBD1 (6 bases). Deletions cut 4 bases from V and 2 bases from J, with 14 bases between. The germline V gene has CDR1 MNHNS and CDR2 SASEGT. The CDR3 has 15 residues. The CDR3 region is CASSVAGAANYGYTF. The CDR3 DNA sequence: TGTGCCAGCAGTGTGGCAGGGGCGGCAAACTATGGCTACACCTTC.

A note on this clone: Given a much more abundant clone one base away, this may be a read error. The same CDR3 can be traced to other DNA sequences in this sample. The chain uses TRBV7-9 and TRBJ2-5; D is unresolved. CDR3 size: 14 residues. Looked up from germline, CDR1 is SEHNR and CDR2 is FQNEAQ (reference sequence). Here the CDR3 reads CASSLVASQETQYF. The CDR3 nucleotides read TGCGCCAGCAGCTTAGTGGCAAGCCAAGAGACCCAGTACTTC.